This is a list of T cell receptor beta chains from one sample in a study of shared clonotypes between healthy human individuals. The table came from immunoSEQ multiplex PCR; TCRdb's copy has only in-frame clones and leaves some out. Of some 2,500,000 clones listed, 93% are singletons. The sequenced sample consisted of naive CD4+ T cells from PBMCs. Source of these receptors: a young man in good health. Some clones in this sample may be carry-over from other donors' samples. The CDR3 runs from the conserved cysteine through the conserved F or W. Fields, in order: clone size, J gene, D gene, V gene, CDR3 DNA, CDR3 protein. The D gene is left open where the match is weak. The size field is filled for only some rows; it gives once, few, many or a size class.

>.|TRBJ2-7|.|TRBV6-1
TGTGCCAGCAGATCCTTGGACAGATCATCCTACGAGCAGTACTTC
CASRSLDRSSYEQYF
>.|TRBJ2-2|TRBD2|TRBV11-3
TGTGCCAGCAGCGTTTCGCTAGCGGGAGTTCATGGAGTCACCGGGGAGCTGTTTTTT
CASSVSLAGVHGVTGELFF
>.|TRBJ2-1|TRBD2|TRBV7-3
TGTGCCAGCAGCTTAACAGCGGGAGAACCCAATGAGCAGTTCTTC
CASSLTAGEPNEQFF
>.|TRBJ1-1|TRBD1|TRBV7-3
TGTGCCAGCAGCCGTACCGGGACAGGGGGGACTGAAGCTTTCTTT
CASSRTGTGGTEAFF
>once|TRBJ1-2|.|TRBV7-2
TGTGCCAGCAGCTTACTCCCGCGTGCAGAGCCCTATGGCTACACCTTC
CASSLLPRAEPYGYTF
>.|TRBJ2-6|.|TRBV5-8
TGTGCCAGCAGCTTGTTATTGTCTGGGGCCAACGTCCTGACTTTC
CASSLLLSGANVLTF
>.|TRBJ1-1|.|TRBV7-9
TGTGCCAGCAGCCCTCCATTGAGGGTCCTGAACACTGAAGCTTTCTTT
CASSPPLRVLNTEAFF
>.|TRBJ1-3|.|TRBV6-5
TGTGCCAGCAGCGTTGTCCAGGGCTCTGGAAACACCATATATTTT
CASSVVQGSGNTIYF
>.|TRBJ2-7|.|TRBV28
TGTGCCAGCAGTTTAGGGGGCTCCTACGAGCAGTACTTC
CASSLGGSYEQYF
>.|TRBJ1-3|.|TRBV28
TGTGCCAGCAGTTCAAACACCATATATTTT
CASSSNTIYF
>.|TRBJ2-1|.|TRBV21-1
TGTGCCAGCAGCCCGAAATTAGGACGGAGCCGCTCCTACAATGAGCAGTTCTTC
CASSPKLGRSRSYNEQFF
>.|TRBJ2-7|.|TRBV5-5
TGTGCCAGCAGCTTGGGGTTCGGGGAGGGGGCGAGCTCCTACGAGCAGTACTTC
CASSLGFGEGASSYEQYF
>.|TRBJ1-1|.|TRBV5-1
TGCGCCAGCAGCTTGGAAGCAGTGAACACTGAAGCTTTCTTT
CASSLEAVNTEAFF
>.|TRBJ1-5|TRBD1|TRBV19
TGTGCCAGTAGTCCGGGACAGGGGAGCAATCAGCCCCAGCATTTT
CASSPGQGSNQPQHF
>.|TRBJ1-5|.|TRBV28
TGTGCCAGCAGTTCAGGACAGCTCTATCAGCCCCAGCATTTT
CASSSGQLYQPQHF
>.|TRBJ1-2|.|TRBV28
TGTGCCAGCGAAGGCAGGGGTGACTATGGCTACACCTTC
CASEGRGDYGYTF
>.|TRBJ1-2|.|TRBV5-6
TGTGCCAGCAGCGAGGCGGGGGACTATGGCTACACCTTC
CASSEAGDYGYTF
>.|TRBJ2-7|.|TRBV19
TGTGCCAGTAGTATAGAGGGGGGAATCGTCGCAGAACGAAGGCAGTACTTC
CASSIEGGIVAERRQYF